This T cell receptor (beta chain) was documented in a study of cytomegalovirus exposure and HLA in healthy donors. With 60 Vbeta and 13 Jbeta primers, the PCR was carried out. The data were produced by immunoSEQ multiplex PCR, yet TCRdb's version contains in-frame clones alone and is incomplete. The sample has about 100,000 clones, 60% to 80% seen once. The CDR3 runs 15 residues. Trimming took 0 bases from V and 3 from J, leaving 11 bases between them. Germline loops: CDR1 SEHNR, CDR2 FQNEAQ (reference sequence). On this clone itself: Its antigen is currently unknown.

Study results and limitations: In a later analysis, V- and J-gene trimming of beta chains associated with a DCLRE1C missense variant, replicated independently.

This receptor was identified in a young woman in good health and CMV-seropositive. V is TRBV7-9 and J is TRBJ1-1; maybe TRBD1 (5 bases). Sequencing input: PBMCs. CDR3 nucleotides: TGTGCCAGCAGCTTAGCCGGGGGAGGGGACACTGAAGCTTTCTTT. Residues: CASSLAGGGDTEAFF.